The T cell receptor beta chain described here comes from a study of cytotoxic CD8 clonotypes in ibrutinib-treated CLL. Findings of the study overall: Public clonotypes, an uncommon group, contracted or remained stable on treatment.

The V segment lost 0 bases and the J segment 4 bases; nucleotides outside the gene matches: 5. CDR1 and CDR2 from the germline V gene are SGDLS and YYNGEE. The CDR3 is 16 residues long. Clones were read by immunoSEQ multiplex PCR, and TCRdb kept only the in-frame ones, dropping some. This table holds some 130,000 clones, more than 75% found once. To note about this clone: The antigen remains undetermined.

This receptor was obtained from a human donor with chronic lymphocytic leukemia. The rearrangement uses TRBV9 and TRBJ2-3, with TRBD2 identical over 10 bases. The source material was PBMCs, sampled after 24 months of ibrutinib treatment. The CDR3 region is CASSVGAAGGPDTQYF. The CDR3 coding sequence is TGTGCCAGCAGCGTAGGGGCAGCGGGGGGGCCAGATACGCAGTATTTT.